These T cell receptor beta chains were read from a single sample in a study of blood T cell repertoires in COVID-19. Generated by immunoSEQ multiplex PCR, the TCRdb table keeps only in-frame clones and is missing some. The sample gives 100,000 or so clones, 85% of which show up once; about 1.8% is in the top ten. The specimen sequenced was peripheral blood. Source of these receptors: a woman aged 65 to 85 with active or convalescent COVID-19. The CDR3 runs from the conserved cysteine through the conserved F or W. The order of the fields is clone size, J gene, V gene, CDR3 length, CDR3 protein. Clone size is given for some rows only: seen once, a few or many times, or a class if the clone is expanded.

.,TRBJ2-5,TRBV5-1,16,CASTSPGTASQETQYF
.,TRBJ2-7,TRBV6-5,13,CASRNSGSPWQYF
.,TRBJ1-4,TRBV9,18,CASSEGRDRKSLREKLFF
.,TRBJ1-4,TRBV19,15,CASGNRGFDGEKLFF
.,TRBJ2-1,TRBV15,14,CATSRGDIGNEQFF
.,TRBJ2-1,TRBV10-3,15,CAISLGSDPYNEQFF
.,TRBJ1-5,TRBV4-3,14,CASSQGLGGQPQHF
.,TRBJ1-1,TRBV5-4,13,CASSLSGGLSAFF
once,TRBJ1-2,TRBV30,13,CAWTPPGNYGYTF
.,TRBJ2-7,TRBV19,16,CASSIDSGRAFYEQYF
.,TRBJ2-3,TRBV28,18,CASSSWATGGIMTDTQYF
.,TRBJ1-1,TRBV7-2,14,CASSLYGGITEAFF
.,TRBJ1-2,TRBV14,17,CASSQDWTMAGYYGYTF
.,TRBJ1-1,TRBV19,13,CASSIGQVTEAFF
.,TRBJ2-3,TRBV20-1,16,CSASDRGRSGTDTQYF
.,TRBJ2-5,TRBV10-1,12,CARQGARETQYF
.,TRBJ2-3,TRBV2,13,CASRETSRDTQYF
.,TRBJ1-1,TRBV7-2,17,CASSLAPGQGANTEAFF
.,TRBJ1-1,TRBV6-6,14,CASSRDRVFAEAFF
.,TRBJ2-3,TRBV19,16,CASSIGGGGASDTQYF
.,TRBJ2-1,TRBV5-1,14,CASRTDTSYNEQFF
.,TRBJ2-1,TRBV5-1,15,CASSPTSGSGSEQFF
.,TRBJ2-5,TRBV7-2,15,CASSPHGGGGETQYF